The rows below give T cell receptor beta chains drawn from one sample of a study of tumor-infiltrating lymphocytes in primary liver carcinoma. TCRdb fed the multiplex PCR reads into MiXCR, producing one record per CDR3 protein. The repertoire consists of about 180,000 distinct CDR3 sequences, with about 60% occurring once and the leading ten covering approximately 67%. What was sequenced was peripheral blood. The receptors stem from a man aged 35-49 years with primary liver carcinoma and hepatitis B virus infection. Each CDR3 is given with its conserved first and last residue. Fields, in order: CDR3 DNA, CDR3 protein, clone size, J gene, D gene, V gene. The D gene is left open where the match is weak. The size field is filled for only some rows; it gives once, few, many or a size class.

DNA: TGCAGCGTTGAAGACAGGCAGGGAGGCTATGGCTACACCTTC; CDR3: CSVEDRQGGYGYTF; size: -; J: TRBJ1-2; D: -; V: TRBV29-1
DNA: TGCAGCGTCCGAGTGACAGGGAGATACTTAGGAAACATTCAGTACTTC; CDR3: CSVRVTGRYLGNIQYF; size: many; J: TRBJ2-4; D: TRBD1; V: TRBV29-1
DNA: TGTGCCAGCAGCTTCACCCGCCAGACTAATGAAAAACTGTTTTTT; CDR3: CASSFTRQTNEKLFF; size: few; J: TRBJ1-4; D: -; V: TRBV5-6
DNA: TGTGTCAGCATCTTAGAGATGAGGGGAGGGAATGAGCAGTTCTTC; CDR3: CVSILEMRGGNEQFF; size: -; J: TRBJ2-1; D: TRBD2; V: TRBV11-2
DNA: TGTGCCAGCAGCTTAGTGGTTAGCTCCTACGAGCAGTACTTC; CDR3: CASSLVVSSYEQYF; size: few; J: TRBJ2-7; D: -; V: TRBV13
DNA: TGTGCCAGCAGTGAAGGGGGCGCAGATACGCAGTATTTT; CDR3: CASSEGGADTQYF; size: many; J: TRBJ2-3; D: -; V: TRBV6-1
DNA: TGTGCCATCACGGGACAGACGAACACCGGGGAGCTGTTTTTT; CDR3: CAITGQTNTGELFF; size: -; J: TRBJ2-2; D: TRBD1; V: TRBV10-3
DNA: TGTGCCAGCAGGGCAGACTTGTACGAGCAGTACTTC; CDR3: CASRADLYEQYF; size: -; J: TRBJ2-7; D: -; V: TRBV11-2
DNA: TGTGCCAACAGCTCCAGACAGGGTGCAGCGGGAGGCTCCTATGAGCAGTACTTC; CDR3: CANSSRQGAAGGSYEQYF; size: -; J: TRBJ2-7; D: TRBD2; V: TRBV11-1
DNA: TGTGCCAGCAGTCCCCAGATGGCTAGCCCAGATACGCAGTATTTT; CDR3: CASSPQMASPDTQYF; size: -; J: TRBJ2-3; D: -; V: TRBV6-5
DNA: TGTGCCAGCAGTTACTACCGGGACCTCTCAGGGGAGCTGTTTTTT; CDR3: CASSYYRDLSGELFF; size: -; J: TRBJ2-2; D: -; V: TRBV6-6
DNA: TGTGCCAGCAGCTCTGAGGGACGACCCGGGGACGGGCTGTTCTTC; CDR3: CASSSEGRPGDGLFF; size: -; J: TRBJ2-1; D: -; V: TRBV11-1
DNA: TGTGCCAGCAGCCTCCTCAAGTCCACCGGGGAGCTGTTTTTC; CDR3: CASSLLKSTGELFF; size: -; J: TRBJ2-2; D: -; V: TRBV11-2
DNA: TGTACCAGCAGTGAGACGGCGGGCCTCGAGCAGTACTTC; CDR3: CTSSETAGLEQYF; size: -; J: TRBJ2-7; D: -; V: TRBV11-2
DNA: TGTGCCAGCAGCTTAACCGACGGGGCCTACCAGTACTTC; CDR3: CASSLTDGAYQYF; size: -; J: TRBJ2-7; D: -; V: TRBV11-2
DNA: TGTGCCTGGAGTCCAGGGGGGGGTCGATACACTGAAGCTTTCTTT; CDR3: CAWSPGGGRYTEAFF; size: -; J: TRBJ1-1; D: TRBD1; V: TRBV30
DNA: TGTGCCAGCAGCCCCCTGGGGGGGGAGACCCAGTACTTC; CDR3: CASSPLGGETQYF; size: few; J: TRBJ2-5; D: TRBD2; V: TRBV4-2
DNA: TGTGCCAGCAGTGCGACAGGGTCCGCAGATACGCAGTATTTT; CDR3: CASSATGSADTQYF; size: many; J: TRBJ2-3; D: TRBD1; V: TRBV6-1
DNA: TGTGCCAGCAGCTTGGACAGGACTGAGGCTCTCTTT; CDR3: CASSLDRTEALF; size: few; J: TRBJ1-1; D: TRBD1; V: TRBV11-2
DNA: TGTGCCAGCAGCTGGGGACAGGGCCAAGAGACCCATTACTTC; CDR3: CASSWGQGQETHYF; size: few; J: TRBJ2-5; D: TRBD1; V: TRBV5-6
DNA: TGTGCCAGCAGTTCCTACCGGGACAGTAAACCCGACGGTGCAACTAATGAAAAACTGTTTTTT; CDR3: CASSSYRDSKPDGATNEKLFF; size: -; J: TRBJ1-4; D: TRBD1; V: TRBV6-4
DNA: TGTGCCTGGAGTCCCCGGACAGGGGGCTATCTGTTTTTT; CDR3: CAWSPRTGGYLFF; size: few; J: TRBJ1-4; D: TRBD1; V: TRBV30
DNA: TGCAGCGTTGATTCGGGACAAGAGACCCAGGACTTC; CDR3: CSVDSGQETQDF; size: -; J: TRBJ2-5; D: -; V: TRBV29-1
DNA: TGTGCCAGCAGCTTAGTCGTGCGGGAGAGCTCCTACAATGAGCAGTTCTTC; CDR3: CASSLVVRESSYNEQFF; size: few; J: TRBJ2-1; D: TRBD2; V: TRBV7-8
DNA: TGCAGCTCCGGGACTAGAGTAAGCGATGAGCAGTTCTTC; CDR3: CSSGTRVSDEQFF; size: many; J: TRBJ2-1; D: TRBD2; V: TRBV29-1
DNA: TGTGCCAGCAGCCCATCTTTTCAGGGGAACACTGAAGCTTTCTTT; CDR3: CASSPSFQGNTEAFF; size: -; J: TRBJ1-1; D: -; V: TRBV6-2/TRBV6-3
DNA: TGTGCCAGCAGTTACCTAGCGGGAGGCCCTAATCGCACCGGGGAGCTGTTTTTT; CDR3: CASSYLAGGPNRTGELFF; size: few; J: TRBJ2-2; D: TRBD2; V: TRBV6-6
DNA: TGTACCAGTGGGGCCCCGGGCCTCTCTGGAAACACCATATATTTT; CDR3: CTSGAPGLSGNTIYF; size: -; J: TRBJ1-3; D: -; V: TRBV6-6
DNA: TGTGCCAGCAGTCAAAGCGGTAACACTGAGACTTTCTTT; CDR3: CASSQSGNTETFF; size: -; J: TRBJ1-1; D: -; V: TRBV11-2
DNA: TGTGCAATCAGTGATGCGGTCGTCCGGGACAGGGGGCTACGTGGCCAAGCTAACTATGGCTACACCTTC; CDR3: CAISDAVVRDRGLRGQANYGYTF; size: -; J: TRBJ1-2; D: TRBD1; V: TRBV10-3
DNA: TGTGCCAGCAGTCAACAGGGGCACTACGAGCAGTACTTC; CDR3: CASSQQGHYEQYF; size: -; J: TRBJ2-7; D: TRBD1; V: TRBV12-3/TRBV12-4
DNA: TGCAGCGTTGAAGTCCACCCCCGCGAGCAGTACTTC; CDR3: CSVEVHPREQYF; size: few; J: TRBJ2-7; D: -; V: TRBV29-1
DNA: TGTGCCAGCAGCCCGCCGACAGGGCAGGGGGAAAAACTGTTTTTT; CDR3: CASSPPTGQGEKLFF; size: once; J: TRBJ1-4; D: TRBD1; V: TRBV7-9
DNA: TGCGCCAGCAGCCAAGTGGCGATAAATACAGGGGAGGCCCTCCACTTT; CDR3: CASSQVAINTGEALHF; size: -; J: TRBJ1-6; D: TRBD1; V: TRBV4-1
DNA: TGTGCCAGCAGCGGGGTCTTTGCCGGCCTCTACGAGCAGTACTTC; CDR3: CASSGVFAGLYEQYF; size: -; J: TRBJ2-7; D: -; V: TRBV28
DNA: TGCAGCGTTTATAGGTCGGGGGAAAGTAGTCTTGAAAAACTGTTTTTT; CDR3: CSVYRSGESSLEKLFF; size: -; J: TRBJ1-4; D: -; V: TRBV29-1
DNA: TGTGCCAGCACCCCAAACGGGGCATGGCCAACTGAGCAGTACTTC; CDR3: CASTPNGAWPTEQYF; size: -; J: TRBJ2-7; D: -; V: TRBV6-1
DNA: TGTGCCAGCAGTTTAACCGACGGGGGCTACGAGCAATACTTC; CDR3: CASSLTDGGYEQYF; size: -; J: TRBJ2-7; D: -; V: TRBV11-2
DNA: TGCGCCAGCAGCCAAGAACGGGACAGGCGCTACGAGCAGTACTTC; CDR3: CASSQERDRRYEQYF; size: many; J: TRBJ2-7; D: TRBD1; V: TRBV4-1
DNA: TGTGCCAGCAGCTTGACTAGTTCGTCCGATGAGCAGTTCTTC; CDR3: CASSLTSSSDEQFF; size: few; J: TRBJ2-1; D: -; V: TRBV7-8
DNA: TGTGCCAGCAGTTGGGGTAGGGGGGCCACTAATTCACCCCTCCACTTT; CDR3: CASSWGRGATNSPLHF; size: few; J: TRBJ1-6; D: -; V: TRBV6-5